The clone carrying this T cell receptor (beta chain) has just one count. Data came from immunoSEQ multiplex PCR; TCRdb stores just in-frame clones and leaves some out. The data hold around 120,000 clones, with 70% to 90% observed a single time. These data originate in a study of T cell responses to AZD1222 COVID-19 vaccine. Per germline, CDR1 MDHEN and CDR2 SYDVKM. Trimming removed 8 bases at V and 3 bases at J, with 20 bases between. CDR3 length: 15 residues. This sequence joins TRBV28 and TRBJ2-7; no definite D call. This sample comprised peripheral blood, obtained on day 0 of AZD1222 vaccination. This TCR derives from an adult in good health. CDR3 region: CASRDSQKPVYEQYF. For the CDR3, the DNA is TGTGCCAGCCGAGACTCCCAGAAGCCGGTCTACGAGCAGTACTTC.